This T cell receptor (beta chain) was documented in a study of blood T cell repertoires in COVID-19. Study summary: The study drew acute and convalescent COVID-19 samples from the United States, Italy and Spain. The cDNA or gDNA used as material had been derived from T cells, B-cell-depleted T cells, or PBMCs.

How the authors handled the data: Reference gene primer amplification gave nucleated cell count estimates. Some clones are missing from TCRdb's copy, which holds only in-frame ones; the method was immunoSEQ multiplex PCR. V and J calls and clone size come straight from that table; D and trimming were deduced from the DNA. The sample carries about 280,000 clones, around 85% recorded once. This CDR3 region has 17 residues. V was pared by 0 bases and J by 2 bases, with 11 bases of the junction left unmatched. Per germline, CDR1 SGHRS and CDR2 YFSETQ. Material for sequencing was peripheral blood. The sequence was obtained from a man in his fifties or sixties with active or convalescent COVID-19. The V gene is TRBV5-1, the J gene TRBJ2-7; 7 bases fit TRBD2. The CDR3 DNA is TGCGCCAGCAGCTTGGACAGGACTAGTCGTTACACCTACGAGCAGTACTTC. Translation: CASSLDRTSRYTYEQYF.